This TCR beta chain originates from a study of spatial heterogeneity in lung cancer. This CDR3 is built from 14 residues. The V gene lost 7 bases and the J gene lost 6 bases, with 13 bases spanning the gap. Germline CDR1 is SEHNR and CDR2 is FQNEAQ (reference sequence). This clonotype was counted a few times. TCRdb re-analysed the 5' RACE reads in MiXCR, keeping a single row per CDR3 protein. The sample includes tens of thousands of distinct CDR3 sequences, more than 10% of them seen just once. Specified time point: sample taken at primary tumor resection. Material for sequencing was whole RNA from tumor, nontumor lung or frozen PBMC, left unsorted.

This TCR was sampled from a male donor with early-stage non-small cell lung cancer. The sample was PBMCs, taken at surgery. The rearrangement joins TRBV7-9 to TRBJ1-6; D unresolved. CDR3: CASTNGESNSPLHF. The CDR3 DNA sequence: TGTGCCAGCACCAATGGGGAAAGTAATTCACCCCTCCACTTT.